This TCR beta chain was found in a study of Ad26.COV2.S vaccination and SARS-CoV-2 variants. Background on the study: Trial arm assignment for the donor was COV1001 Ad26.COV2.S.

As to treatment: some 20 received Ad26.COV2.S at low or high dose, single or two shots; about 5 received placebo; per-sample allocation not given. The study sampled participants on day 63 after the first vaccine or placebo injection. General study findings and limits: Recipients of vaccine and of placebo showed similar breadth of their non-spike TCR repertoires. Placebo recipients had lower spike-specific TCR breadth than vaccine recipients.

Points on this clone: Its antigen is undetermined.

The repertoire was sequenced with immunoSEQ multiplex PCR; TCRdb's copy has only in-frame clones and lacks some. The top ten clones hold less than 4.5% of a sample with about 420,000 clones, around 87% of them seen once. The receptor was derived from a person between 18 and 59 years old who received the Ad26.COV2.S COVID-19 vaccine or a placebo. The input for sequencing was peripheral blood, taken in a trial of Ad26.COV2.S vaccine versus placebo.

The CDR3 DNA reads TGTGCCACCCAAGACCGGGACTCCTACGAGCAGTACTTC. Its protein is CATQDRDSYEQYF. The J gene is TRBJ2-7, the V gene TRBV24-1; a weak D match, TRBD2 (5 bases). The CDR3 loop spans 13 amino acids. Trimming removed 9 bases at V and 0 bases at J, with 11 bases between. Germline lookup yields CDR1 KGHDR and CDR2 SFDVKD.